This T cell receptor (beta chain) was captured in a study of shared clonotypes between healthy human individuals. Notes on the study in general: As a rule, naive subsets had a larger estimated richness than memory subsets.

Donation came from healthy HIV-negative adults that had no recent acute infections or vaccinations. The investigators split CD4+ cells into a CD45RA+ naive subset and a CD45RA-negative memory subset. Genomic DNA of every subset was divided equally among multiple immunoSEQ plates. TCRdb's copy holds only in-frame clones and misses some; the assay was immunoSEQ multiplex PCR. The sample holds a few million clones, approximately 95% seen once. Worth noting for this clone: Its antigen is still unknown.

The sequencing input was naive CD4+ T cells from PBMCs. Subset specified: CD45RA+ positively selected. This receptor was taken from a man aged 18-30 years in good health. Some clones in this sample may be carry-over from other donors' samples.

This CDR3 is CASSEASGSLYYEQYF. Here the CDR3 DNA reads TGTGCCAGCAGTGAAGCTAGCGGGAGTCTCTACTACGAGCAGTACTTC. J is TRBJ2-7 and V is TRBV6-1, with 9 bases fitting TRBD2. V lost 0 bases, J lost 3 bases, and 6 bases stayed unmatched. The V gene's germline CDR1 is MNHNS and CDR2 SASEGT. This CDR3 is 16 amino acids long.